This T cell receptor (beta chain) was sequenced during a study of T-cell memory formation after mild COVID-19. Deletions cut 3 bases from V and 3 bases from J, with 9 bases between. The CDR3 is made up of 13 amino acids. Germline loops: CDR1 KGHSH, CDR2 LQKENI. TCRdb passed the 5' RACE reads through MiXCR, listing each CDR3 protein once. The sample lists roughly 400,000 distinct CDR3 sequences, roughly 26% occurring once. The specimen sequenced was PBMCs or a T cell subset sorted from them (not recorded which). The chain carries TRBV18 and TRBJ2-7; no clear D. The clonotype comes from an adult woman who had mild COVID-19 (a few samples of this study predate the infection). Cell type and time point are not known. CDR3 DNA: TGTGCCAGCTCACCGGACGGAAGCTACGAGCAGTACTTC. It yields the protein CASSPDGSYEQYF.